Below are 12 T cell receptor beta chains sequenced from a single sample in a study of cytomegalovirus exposure and HLA in healthy donors. The PCR made use of 60 Vbeta and 13 Jbeta primers. TCRdb keeps only in-frame clones here, not all; method: immunoSEQ multiplex PCR. The sample yields about 230,000 clones, about 85% seen once. Source material: PBMCs. These receptors originate from a girl aged 2-15 years in good health and CMV-seronegative.

V gene TRBV19 combines with J gene TRBJ2-1; TRBD2 matches 7 bases. The germline V gene has CDR1 LNHDA and CDR2 SQIVND (reference sequence). With V trimmed by 10 bases and J by 7 bases, 16 bases remained unmatched. There are 15 residues in the CDR3. The CDR3 region has the DNA TGTGCCACCTCCTCCCCGGGCGGGAGTTCAAATGAGCAGTTCTTC. It codes for CATSSPGGSSNEQFF.

The chain combines TRBV5-1 with TRBJ2-1; 10 bases align to TRBD2. V lost 4 bases and J lost 3; bases outside the gene matches: 4. This CDR3 spans 15 amino acids. Germline values: CDR1 SGHRS, CDR2 YFSETQ. The CDR3 DNA reads as TGCGCCAGCAGCCCAACTAGCGGGGACTACAATGAGCAGTTCTTC. This encodes CASSPTSGDYNEQFF.

This clone was seen a single time. V usage is TRBV5-1 and J usage is TRBJ1-3, with D possibly being TRBD1 (5 bases). V was clipped by 0 bases and J by 3 bases, with 16 bases between them. The CDR3 runs to 17 residues. Germline V gene sequence: CDR1 SGHRS, CDR2 YFSETQ. The CDR3 DNA is TGCGCCAGCAGCTTGGTGTATCAGGGAACCGGTGGAAACACCATATATTTT. Translated, it gives CASSLVYQGTGGNTIYF. The complete variable domain, with remaining parts taken from reference TRBV5-1 and TRBJ1-3, reads KAGVTQTPRYLIKTRGQQVTLSCSPISGHRSVSWYQQTPGQGLQFLFEYFSETQRNKGNFPGRFSGRQFSNSRSEMNVSTLELGDSALYLCASSLVYQGTGGNTIYFGEGSWLTVV.

J is TRBJ1-6 and V is TRBV30, with TRBD1 matching over 7 bases. The V gene's germline CDR1 is GTSNPN and CDR2 SVGIG (reference sequence). There are 13 residues in the CDR3. Trimming took 1 base from V and 11 from J; bases not matched to a gene: 5. The CDR3 DNA follows: TGTGCCTGGAGTGGACAGGGTGATACACCCCTCCACTTT. Translated: CAWSGQGDTPLHF.

The V and J genes are TRBV7-2 and TRBJ2-1; a possible D gene is TRBD2 (5 bases). CDR1 is SGHTA, CDR2 FQGNSA, per germline. V lost 5 bases to trimming and J lost 6 bases, with 14 bases between them. The CDR3 runs 14 residues. CDR3 sequence: CASSPLTRVNEQFF. The DNA of the CDR3 is TGTGCCAGCAGCCCCTTGACGCGGGTCAATGAGCAGTTCTTC.

V usage is TRBV10-2 and J usage is TRBJ1-1, with D possibly matching TRBD1 (6 bases). The CDR3 consists of 14 residues. Trimming took off 5 bases at V and 0 bases at J, with 10 bases between the two ends. The germline V gene has CDR1 WSHSY and CDR2 SAAADI. The CDR3 reads CASSRTDMNTEAFF. The DNA of the CDR3 is TGCGCCAGCAGTAGGACAGACATGAACACTGAAGCTTTCTTT.

J is TRBJ2-3 and V is TRBV13, with D possibly matching TRBD2 (6 bases). The germline gives CDR1 PRHDT, CDR2 FYEKMQ (reference sequence). V was pared by 1 base and J by 0 bases, with 11 bases between. The CDR3 contains 16 residues. The CDR3 DNA reads TGTGCCAGCAGCTTAGAAATAGCGGTTAGCACAGATACGCAGTATTTT. Its translation: CASSLEIAVSTDTQYF.

This clone was seen a handful of times. The chain joins TRBV5-1 to TRBJ2-7; D might be TRBD2 (6 bases). Trimming stripped 1 base from V and 3 bases from J, with 23 bases between. The CDR3 is 18 residues long. Germline CDR1 SGHRS, CDR2 YFSETQ. Here the CDR3 reads CASSLRADTSLSGYEQYF. The DNA of the CDR3 is TGCGCCAGCAGCTTGAGGGCAGATACTAGCCTCTCCGGCTACGAGCAGTACTTC.

This chain links TRBV19 with TRBJ2-7; maybe TRBD2 (6 bases). Germline CDR1 and CDR2: LNHDA and SQIVND (reference sequence). V gave up 4 bases and J gave up 2 bases, with 18 bases separating them. The CDR3 spans 16 residues. CDR3 nucleotide sequence: TGTGCCAGTAGTAGATCCGGATCAGGGAGGCCCTACGAGCAGTACTTC. Its protein is CASSRSGSGRPYEQYF. The entire variable domain, with the rest obtained from reference TRBV19 and TRBJ2-7, is as follows: DGGITQSPKYLFRKEGQNVTLSCEQNLNHDAMYWYRQDPGQGLRLIYYSQIVNDFQKGDIAEGYSVSREKKESFPLTVTSAQKNPTAFYLCASSRSGSGRPYEQYFGPGTRLTVT.

The chain uses TRBV7-9 and TRBJ2-7, with TRBD2 matching over 8 bases. Germline CDR1 is SEHNR and CDR2 is FQNEAQ (reference sequence). V dropped 1 base and J dropped 3; count of bases not matched to a gene: 8. CDR3 length: 16 residues. The CDR3 here is CASSLGKGREGYEQYF. In DNA form, the CDR3 reads TGTGCCAGCAGCTTAGGAAAGGGCCGGGAGGGCTACGAGCAGTACTTC.

The chain recombines TRBV18 with TRBJ1-3; perhaps TRBD1 as D (5 bases). CDR3 length equals 18 residues. Germline V gene lookup returns CDR1 KGHSH and CDR2 LQKENI. V lost 3 bases, J lost 3 bases, and 21 bases lay in between. CDR3 protein: CASSPLRPNRLSGNTIYF. In DNA form, the CDR3 reads TGTGCCAGCTCACCCCTGCGGCCCAACAGGTTGAGTGGAAACACCATATATTTT.

V and J are TRBV7-2 and TRBJ1-4, with 8 bases identical to TRBD1. Trimming removed 4 bases from V and 3 bases from J; junction bases left unmatched: 4. CDR3 length: 15 residues. Per the germline V gene, CDR1 is SGHTA and CDR2 is FQGNSA. CDR3 loop: CASSWEQGANEKLFF. CDR3 bases: TGTGCCAGCAGCTGGGAACAGGGGGCTAATGAAAAACTGTTTTTT.